This T cell receptor (beta chain) was identified during a study of PD-L1 blockade in urothelial cancer. Sequencing used immunoSEQ multiplex PCR; TCRdb keeps in-frame clones, though not all of them. The sample lists 50,000 to 70,000 clones; approximately 80% were seen once. The time point denotes: pretreatment peripheral blood. Germline V CDR1 and CDR2: SNHLY, FYNNEI. Trimming took 0 bases from V and 5 from J; bases not matched to a gene: 5. The CDR3 has 15 amino acids. Sequenced material: PBMCs, taken around atezolizumab (anti-PD-L1) treatment. The origin of this receptor is a man between 65 and 80 years old with urothelial cancer. The chain couples TRBV2 to TRBJ1-2; TRBD1 agrees at 8 bases. DNA of the CDR3: TGTGCCAGCAGTGAAGCGCGACAGGGGCGTTATGGCTACACCTTC. It codes for CASSEARQGRYGYTF.